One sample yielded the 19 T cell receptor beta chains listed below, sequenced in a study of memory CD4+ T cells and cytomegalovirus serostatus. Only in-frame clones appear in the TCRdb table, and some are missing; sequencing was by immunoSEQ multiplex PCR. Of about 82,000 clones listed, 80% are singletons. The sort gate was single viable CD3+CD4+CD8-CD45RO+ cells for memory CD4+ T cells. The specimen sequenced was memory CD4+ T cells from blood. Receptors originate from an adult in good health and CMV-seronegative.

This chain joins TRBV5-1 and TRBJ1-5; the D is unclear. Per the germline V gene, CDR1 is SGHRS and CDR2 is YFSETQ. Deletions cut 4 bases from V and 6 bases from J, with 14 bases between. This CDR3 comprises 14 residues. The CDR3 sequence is CASSLGETGQPQHF. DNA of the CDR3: TGCGCCAGCAGCCTGGGAGAGACGGGTCAGCCCCAGCATTTT.

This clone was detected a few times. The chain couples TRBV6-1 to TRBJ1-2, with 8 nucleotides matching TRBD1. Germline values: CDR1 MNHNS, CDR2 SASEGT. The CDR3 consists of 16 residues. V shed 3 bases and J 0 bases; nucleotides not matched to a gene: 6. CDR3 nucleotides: TGTGCCAGCAGTGAGAGGGACAGGTTAGCTAACTATGGCTACACCTTC. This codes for CASSERDRLANYGYTF.

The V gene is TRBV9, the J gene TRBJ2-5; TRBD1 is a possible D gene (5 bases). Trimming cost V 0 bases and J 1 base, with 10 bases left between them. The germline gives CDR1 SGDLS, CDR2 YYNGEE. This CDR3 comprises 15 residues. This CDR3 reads CASSVALGPQETQYF. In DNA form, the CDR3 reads TGTGCCAGCAGCGTAGCTCTGGGGCCCCAAGAGACCCAGTACTTC. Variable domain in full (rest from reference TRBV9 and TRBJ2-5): DSGVTQTPKHLITATGQRVTLRCSPRSGDLSVYWYQQSLDQGLQFLIQYYNGEERAKGNILERFSAQQFPDLHSELNLSSLELGDSALYFCASSVALGPQETQYFGPGTRLLVL.

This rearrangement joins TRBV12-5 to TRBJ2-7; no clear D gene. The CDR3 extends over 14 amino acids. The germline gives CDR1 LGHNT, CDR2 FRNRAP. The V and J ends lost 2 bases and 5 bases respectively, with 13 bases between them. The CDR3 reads CASGLNPPGDEQYF. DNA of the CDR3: TGTGCTAGTGGTTTGAACCCCCCAGGTGACGAGCAGTACTTC. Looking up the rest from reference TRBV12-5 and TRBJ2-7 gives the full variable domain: DARVTQTPRHKVTEMGQEVTMRCQPILGHNTVFWYRQTMMQGLELLAYFRNRAPLDDSGMPKDRFSAEMPDATLATLKIQPSEPRDSAVYFCASGLNPPGDEQYFGPGTRLTVT.

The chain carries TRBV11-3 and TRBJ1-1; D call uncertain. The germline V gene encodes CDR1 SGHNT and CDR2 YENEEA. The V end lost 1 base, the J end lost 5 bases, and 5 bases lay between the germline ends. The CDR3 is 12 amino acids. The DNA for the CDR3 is TGTGCCAGCAGCTTAGGGGATACTGAAGCTTTCTTT. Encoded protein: CASSLGDTEAFF.

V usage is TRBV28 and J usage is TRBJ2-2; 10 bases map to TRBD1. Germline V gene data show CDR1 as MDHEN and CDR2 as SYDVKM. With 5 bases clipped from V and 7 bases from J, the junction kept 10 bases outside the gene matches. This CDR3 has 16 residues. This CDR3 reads CASSGAGTGAIGELFF. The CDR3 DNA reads TGTGCCAGCAGTGGAGCCGGGACAGGGGCGATCGGGGAGCTGTTTTTT.

The CDR3 sequence: CASSVDEKGQPQHF. The CDR3 DNA sequence: TGTGCCAGCAGCGTAGATGAGAAGGGTCAGCCCCAGCATTTT. J is TRBJ1-5 and V is TRBV9; no reliable D call. V lost 0 bases and J lost 6, with 10 bases in between. Looked up from germline, CDR1 is SGDLS and CDR2 is YYNGEE. The CDR3 runs 14 residues.

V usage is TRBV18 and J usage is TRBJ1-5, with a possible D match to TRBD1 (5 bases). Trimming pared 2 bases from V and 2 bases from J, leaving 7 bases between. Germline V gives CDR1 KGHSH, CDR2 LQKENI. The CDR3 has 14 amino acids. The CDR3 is CASSPGDGNQPQHF. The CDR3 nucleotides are TGTGCCAGCTCACCAGGGGACGGCAATCAGCCCCAGCATTTT.

The CDR3 bases are TGTGCCAGTGACGCTGGGGGGGCCACCGGGGAGCTGTTTTTT. Its protein is CASDAGGATGELFF. This chain joins TRBV19 and TRBJ2-2, with D perhaps TRBD2 (7 bases). This CDR3 has 14 amino acids. V lost 8 bases and J lost 4, with 14 bases in between. Germline V CDR1 and CDR2: LNHDA, SQIVND (reference sequence).

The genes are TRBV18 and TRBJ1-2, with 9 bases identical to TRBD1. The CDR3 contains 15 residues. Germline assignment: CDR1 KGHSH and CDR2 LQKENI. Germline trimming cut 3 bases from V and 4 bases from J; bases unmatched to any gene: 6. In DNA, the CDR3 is TGTGCCAGCTCACCTACCTCGGACAGGGGCTATGGCTACACCTTC. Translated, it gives CASSPTSDRGYGYTF.

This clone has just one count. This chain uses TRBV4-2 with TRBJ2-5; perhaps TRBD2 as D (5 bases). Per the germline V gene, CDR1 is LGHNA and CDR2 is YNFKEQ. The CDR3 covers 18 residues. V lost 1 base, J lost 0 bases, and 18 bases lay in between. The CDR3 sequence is CASSQATTSRVNQETQYF. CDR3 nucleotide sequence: TGTGCCAGCAGCCAAGCTACCACTAGTAGGGTCAACCAAGAGACCCAGTACTTC.

CDR3 region: CASSSSAGGYNEQFF. CDR3 in DNA: TGTGCCAGCAGCTCCTCAGCGGGGGGGTACAATGAGCAGTTCTTC. The chain employs TRBV5-6 and TRBJ2-1, with TRBD2 identical over 10 bases. The CDR3 is 15 amino acids. The V and J ends lost 3 bases and 4 bases, in that order; junction bases with no gene match: 4. Germline V gene sequence: CDR1 SGHDT, CDR2 YYEEEE.

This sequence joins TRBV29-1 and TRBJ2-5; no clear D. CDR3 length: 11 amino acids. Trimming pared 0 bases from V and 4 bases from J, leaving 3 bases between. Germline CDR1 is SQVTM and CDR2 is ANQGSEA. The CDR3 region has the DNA TGCAGCGTTGAAGATTTAGAGACCCAGTACTTC. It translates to CSVEDLETQYF.

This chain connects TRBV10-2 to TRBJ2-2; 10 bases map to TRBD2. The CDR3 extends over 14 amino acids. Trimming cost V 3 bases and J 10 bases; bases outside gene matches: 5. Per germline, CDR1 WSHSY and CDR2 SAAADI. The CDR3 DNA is TGCGCCAGCAGTGATACTAGCGGGGTCACGGAGCTGTTTTTT. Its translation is CASSDTSGVTELFF.

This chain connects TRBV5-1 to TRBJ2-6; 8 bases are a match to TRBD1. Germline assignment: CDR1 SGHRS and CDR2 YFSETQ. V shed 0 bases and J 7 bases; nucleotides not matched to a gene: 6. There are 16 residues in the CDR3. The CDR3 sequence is CASSLGGRGRANVLTF. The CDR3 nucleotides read TGCGCCAGCAGCTTGGGCGGCAGGGGGCGCGCCAACGTCCTGACTTTC.

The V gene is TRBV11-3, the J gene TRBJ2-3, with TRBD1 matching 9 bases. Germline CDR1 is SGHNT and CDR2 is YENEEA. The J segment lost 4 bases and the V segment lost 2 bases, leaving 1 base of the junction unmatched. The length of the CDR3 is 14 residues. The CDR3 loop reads CASSLRQGADTQYF. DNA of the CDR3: TGTGCCAGCAGCTTAAGACAGGGGGCAGATACGCAGTATTTT.

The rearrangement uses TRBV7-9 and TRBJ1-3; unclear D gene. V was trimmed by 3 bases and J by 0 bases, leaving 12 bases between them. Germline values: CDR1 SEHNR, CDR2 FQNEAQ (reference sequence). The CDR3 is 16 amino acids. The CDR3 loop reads CASSFNAVRSGNTIYF. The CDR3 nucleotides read TGTGCCAGCAGCTTCAATGCCGTTCGCTCTGGAAACACCATATATTTT.

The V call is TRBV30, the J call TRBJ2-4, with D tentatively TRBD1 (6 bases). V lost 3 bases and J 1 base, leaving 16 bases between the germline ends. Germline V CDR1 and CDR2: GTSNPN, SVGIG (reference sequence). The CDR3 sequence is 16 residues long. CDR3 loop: CAWSHPGQSAKNIQYF. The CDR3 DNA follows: TGTGCCTGGAGCCACCCCGGACAGTCGGCCAAAAACATTCAGTACTTC.

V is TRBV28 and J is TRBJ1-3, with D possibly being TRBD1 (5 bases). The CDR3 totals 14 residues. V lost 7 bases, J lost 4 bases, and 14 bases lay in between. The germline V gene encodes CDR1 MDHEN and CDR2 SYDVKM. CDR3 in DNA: TGTGCCAGCATCCTCGGCGGGGCGGGAAACACCATATATTTT. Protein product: CASILGGAGNTIYF.